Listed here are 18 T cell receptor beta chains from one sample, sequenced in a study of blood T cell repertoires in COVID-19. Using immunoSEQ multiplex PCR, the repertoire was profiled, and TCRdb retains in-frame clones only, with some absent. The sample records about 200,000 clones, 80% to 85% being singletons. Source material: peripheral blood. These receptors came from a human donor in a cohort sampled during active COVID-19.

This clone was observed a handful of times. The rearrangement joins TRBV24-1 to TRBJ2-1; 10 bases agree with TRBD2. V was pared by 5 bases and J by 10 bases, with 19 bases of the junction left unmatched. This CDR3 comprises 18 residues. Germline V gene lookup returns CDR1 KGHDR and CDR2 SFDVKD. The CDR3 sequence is CATSGSSGSAYPLLEQFF. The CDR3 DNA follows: TGTGCCACCAGTGGCTCTAGCGGGAGCGCCTACCCTCTTCTAGAGCAGTTCTTC.

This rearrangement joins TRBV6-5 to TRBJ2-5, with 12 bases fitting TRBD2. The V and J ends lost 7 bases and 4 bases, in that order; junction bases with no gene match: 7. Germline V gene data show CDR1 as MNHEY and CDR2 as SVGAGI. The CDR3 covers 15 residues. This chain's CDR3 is CASTASGRAGETQYF. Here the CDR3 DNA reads TGTGCCAGCACGGCTAGCGGGAGGGCCGGAGAGACCCAGTACTTC.

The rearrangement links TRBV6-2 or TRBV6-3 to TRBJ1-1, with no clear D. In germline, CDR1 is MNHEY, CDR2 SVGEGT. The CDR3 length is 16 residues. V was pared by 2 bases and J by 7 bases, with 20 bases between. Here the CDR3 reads CASSYRRAGTSLEAFF. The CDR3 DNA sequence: TGTGCCAGCAGTTACCGGCGGGCGGGTACCTCTCTTGAAGCTTTCTTT.

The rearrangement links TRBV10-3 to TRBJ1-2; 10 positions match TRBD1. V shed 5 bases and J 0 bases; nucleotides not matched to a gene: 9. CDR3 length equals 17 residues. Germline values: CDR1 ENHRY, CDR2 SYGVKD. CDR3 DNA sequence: TGTGCCATCAGTCACGAGGGGACAGGGGCCTCTAACTATGGCTACACCTTC. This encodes CAISHEGTGASNYGYTF.

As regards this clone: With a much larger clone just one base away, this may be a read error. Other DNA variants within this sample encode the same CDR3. CDR3 loop: CASSPGTGGNTEAFF. As DNA, the CDR3 is TGTGCCAGCAGCCCGGGGACAGGGGGGAACACTGAAGCTTTCTTT. V and J are TRBV28 and TRBJ1-1; 11 bases align to TRBD1. Germline-derived CDR1 and CDR2 are MDHEN and SYDVKM. Germline trimming cut 6 bases from V and 1 base from J; bases unmatched to any gene: 4. The CDR3 spans 15 residues. Supplemented by reference TRBV28 and TRBJ1-1, the full variable domain reads DVKVTQSSRYLVKRTGEKVFLECVQDMDHENMFWYRQDPGLGLRLIYFSYDVKMKEKGDIPEGYSVSREKKERFSLILESASTNQTSMYLCASSPGTGGNTEAFFGQGTRLTVV.

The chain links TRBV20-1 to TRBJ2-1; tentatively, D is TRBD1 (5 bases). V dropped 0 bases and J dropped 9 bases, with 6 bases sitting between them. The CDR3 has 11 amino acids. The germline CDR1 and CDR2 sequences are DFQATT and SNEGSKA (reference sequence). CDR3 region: CSAREGREQFF. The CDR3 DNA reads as TGCAGTGCTAGAGAGGGGCGTGAGCAGTTCTTC.

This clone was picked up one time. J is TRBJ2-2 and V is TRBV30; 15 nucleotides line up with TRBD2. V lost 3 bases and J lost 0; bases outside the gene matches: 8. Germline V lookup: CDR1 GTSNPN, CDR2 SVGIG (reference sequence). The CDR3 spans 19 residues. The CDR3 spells CAWSGTSGRITPNTGELFF. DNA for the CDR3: TGTGCCTGGAGCGGGACTAGCGGGAGGATTACTCCGAACACCGGGGAGCTGTTTTTT.

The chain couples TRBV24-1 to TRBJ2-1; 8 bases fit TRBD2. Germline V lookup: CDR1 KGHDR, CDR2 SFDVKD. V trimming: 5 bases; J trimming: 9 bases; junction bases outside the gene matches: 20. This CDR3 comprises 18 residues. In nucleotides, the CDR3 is TGTGCCACCAGTGCTCACTCGTCAGCGCCGGGAGGGAGTAGTGAGCAGTTCTTC. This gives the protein CATSAHSSAPGGSSEQFF.

The CDR3, as DNA: TGTGCCAGCAGTTACAGGGCTGAAGCTTTCTTT. Protein product: CASSYRAEAFF. The chain has TRBV7-2 and TRBJ1-1, with a possible D match to TRBD1 (6 bases). The CDR3 is 11 residues long. Germline values: CDR1 SGHTA, CDR2 FQGNSA. V was trimmed by 6 bases and J by 6 bases, leaving 8 bases between them.

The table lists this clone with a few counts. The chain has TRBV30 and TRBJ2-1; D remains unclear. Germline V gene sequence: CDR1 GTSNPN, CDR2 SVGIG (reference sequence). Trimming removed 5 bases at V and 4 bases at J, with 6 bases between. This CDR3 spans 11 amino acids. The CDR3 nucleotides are TGTGCCTGGCTTATTTACAATGAGCAGTTCTTC. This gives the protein CAWLIYNEQFF.

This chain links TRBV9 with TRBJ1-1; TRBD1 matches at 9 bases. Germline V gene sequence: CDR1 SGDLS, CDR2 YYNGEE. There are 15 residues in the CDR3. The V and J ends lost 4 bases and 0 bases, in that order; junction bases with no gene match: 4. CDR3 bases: TGTGCCAGCAGCTCCCGGACAGGGGTGAACACTGAAGCTTTCTTT. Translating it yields CASSSRTGVNTEAFF.

CDR3 amino acids: CASSYEGAPYNEQFF. For the CDR3, the DNA is TGTGCCAGCAGTTACGAGGGGGCGCCTTACAATGAGCAGTTCTTC. The chain links TRBV6-5 to TRBJ2-1; TRBD1 agrees at 7 bases. V lost 2 bases to trimming and J lost 4 bases; unmatched junction nucleotides: 5. In germline, CDR1 is MNHEY, CDR2 SVGAGI. The CDR3 runs to 15 residues.

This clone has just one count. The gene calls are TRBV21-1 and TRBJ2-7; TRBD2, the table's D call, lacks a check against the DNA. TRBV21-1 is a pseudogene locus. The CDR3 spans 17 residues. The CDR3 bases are TGTGCCAGCAGCTCCCGGGGTAGCGGGAGTCTGTTTAACGAGCAGTACTTC. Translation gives CASSSRGSGSLFNEQYF.

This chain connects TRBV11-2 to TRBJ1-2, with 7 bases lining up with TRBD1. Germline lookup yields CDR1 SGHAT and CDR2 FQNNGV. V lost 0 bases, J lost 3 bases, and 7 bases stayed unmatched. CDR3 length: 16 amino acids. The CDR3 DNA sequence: TGTGCCAGCAGCTTAGATCTTGGAGGGGGCGACTATGGCTACACCTTC. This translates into CASSLDLGGGDYGYTF.

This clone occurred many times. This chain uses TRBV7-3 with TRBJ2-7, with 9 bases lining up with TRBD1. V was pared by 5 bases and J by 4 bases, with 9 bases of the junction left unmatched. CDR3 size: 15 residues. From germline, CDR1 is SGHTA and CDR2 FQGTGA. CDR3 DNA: TGTGCCAGCAGCCCAAGCGGGACAGGGTTATACGAGCAGTACTTC. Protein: CASSPSGTGLYEQYF.

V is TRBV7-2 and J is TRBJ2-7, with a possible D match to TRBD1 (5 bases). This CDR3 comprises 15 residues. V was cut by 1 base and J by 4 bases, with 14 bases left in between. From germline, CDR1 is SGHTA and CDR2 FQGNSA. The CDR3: CASSLVIVSGYEQYF. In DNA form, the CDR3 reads TGTGCCAGCAGCTTAGTGATAGTTTCAGGGTACGAGCAGTACTTC.

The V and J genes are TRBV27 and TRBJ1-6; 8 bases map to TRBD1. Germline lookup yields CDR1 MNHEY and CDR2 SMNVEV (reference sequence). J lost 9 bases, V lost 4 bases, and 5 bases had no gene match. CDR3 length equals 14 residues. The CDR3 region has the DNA TGTGCCAGCAGTTGGGGCAGGGGGCCTTCACCCCTCCACTTT. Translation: CASSWGRGPSPLHF.

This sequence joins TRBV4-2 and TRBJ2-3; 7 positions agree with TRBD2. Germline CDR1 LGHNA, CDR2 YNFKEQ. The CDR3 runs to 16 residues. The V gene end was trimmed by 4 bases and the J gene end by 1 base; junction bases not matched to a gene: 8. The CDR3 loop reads CASSPSGGSGTDTQYF. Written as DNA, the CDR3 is TGTGCCAGCAGCCCCTCTGGCGGGAGTGGCACAGATACGCAGTATTTT.